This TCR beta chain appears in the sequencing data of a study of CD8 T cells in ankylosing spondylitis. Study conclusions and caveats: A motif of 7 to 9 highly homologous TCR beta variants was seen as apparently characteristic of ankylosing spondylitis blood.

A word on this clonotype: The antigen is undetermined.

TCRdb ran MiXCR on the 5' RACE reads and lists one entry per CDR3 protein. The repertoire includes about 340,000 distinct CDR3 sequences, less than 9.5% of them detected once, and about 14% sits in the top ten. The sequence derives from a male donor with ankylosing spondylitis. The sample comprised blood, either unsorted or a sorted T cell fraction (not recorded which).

The CDR3 coding sequence is TGTGCCAGCAGCCAAGTCCAGAACACTGAAGCTTTCTTT. Amino acid sequence: CASSQVQNTEAFF. The chain combines TRBV14 with TRBJ1-1; D not resolved. CDR1 is SGHDN and CDR2 is FVKESK in the germline V gene. CDR3 length equals 13 residues. With 1 base removed from V and 1 base from J, the gap between germline ends came to 4 bases.